The T cell receptor beta chain described here comes from a study of OX40 agonist ivuxolimab in advanced cancers. Trimming stripped 6 bases from V and 6 bases from J, with 11 bases between. The CDR3 is 12 amino acids. Germline V CDR1 and CDR2: MNHEY, SVGAGI. Sequenced by immunoSEQ multiplex PCR; TCRdb stores in-frame clones only, minus some. The sample has about 37,000 clones, more than 85% seen once. This clonotype was obtained from an adult with an advanced solid tumor such as melanoma, head and neck, liver or kidney cancer. The chain carries TRBV6-5 and TRBJ1-2; D is possibly TRBD1 (6 bases). Sequencing was performed on CD4+ or CD8+ T cells sorted from blood, taken in a trial of the OX40 agonist ivuxolimab. The CDR3 DNA follows: TGTGCCAGCAGGGGGGGCGTCGATGGCTACACCTTC. This encodes CASRGGVDGYTF.